One sample yielded the 6 T cell receptor beta chains listed below, sequenced in a study of PD-1 blockade in classical Hodgkin lymphoma. Profiling relied on immunoSEQ multiplex PCR, and the TCRdb table lists in-frame clones only, not all of them. The sample has over 60,000 clones, 91% seen once; the top ten hold around 10%. Time point meaning: cycle 4 day 1 (C4D1), after 5 to 7 weeks of nivolumab. Each patient's relapse followed autologous stem cell transplantation, and brentuximab vedotin exposure varied. The specimen was peripheral blood mononuclear cells (PBMCs), collected before the fourth cycle of nivolumab. These receptors were taken from a human donor with classical Hodgkin lymphoma.

This rearrangement joins TRBV18 to TRBJ1-1; a weak D match, TRBD1 (5 bases). CDR1 and CDR2 (germline): KGHSH, LQKENI. This CDR3 has 17 residues. The germline V and J ends were trimmed by 1 base and 1 base, with 16 bases remaining between them. DNA of the CDR3: TGTGCCAGCTCACCACTGCTTACGTTAAGGGGGAACACTGAAGCTTTCTTT. Translation: CASSPLLTLRGNTEAFF.

The J gene is TRBJ1-4, the V gene TRBV6-5; D ambiguous. Looked up from germline, CDR1 is MNHEY and CDR2 is SVGAGI. The CDR3 has 15 residues. With 2 bases removed from V and 8 bases from J, the gap between germline ends came to 15 bases. CDR3 residues: CASSYLGVVGEKLFF. The CDR3, as DNA: TGTGCCAGCAGTTACCTTGGGGTGGTTGGGGAAAAACTGTTTTTT.

This chain uses TRBV2 with TRBJ2-1, with D perhaps TRBD2 (6 bases). CDR1 is SNHLY, CDR2 FYNNEI, per germline. The CDR3 totals 12 residues. V lost 4 bases, J lost 8 bases, and 9 bases lay in between. The CDR3 region is CASSVWRDEQFF. The DNA for the CDR3 is TGTGCCAGCAGTGTCTGGAGGGATGAGCAGTTCTTC. Complete variable domain (other parts from reference TRBV2 and TRBJ2-1): EPEVTQTPSHQVTQMGQEVILRCVPISNHLYFYWYRQILGQKVEFLVSFYNNEISEKSEIFDDQFSVERPDGSNFTLKIRSTKLEDSAMYFCASSVWRDEQFFGPGTRLTVL.

The genes are TRBV27 and TRBJ2-3, with 10 bases lining up with TRBD1. The germline V gene encodes CDR1 MNHEY and CDR2 SMNVEV (reference sequence). V lost 5 bases, J lost 8 bases, and 10 bases stayed unmatched. This CDR3 contains 15 residues. This CDR3 reads CASSMRTGGFGTQYF. In DNA, the CDR3 is TGTGCCAGCAGTATGCGGACAGGGGGGTTTGGTACGCAGTATTTT.

The CDR3 DNA reads as TGTGCCAGCAGTTTAACCCTTAGCGGGGGGACCCAAGAGACCCAGTACTTC. Encoded protein: CASSLTLSGGTQETQYF. The V call is TRBV28, the J call TRBJ2-5; 10 nucleotides line up with TRBD2. V lost 2 bases, J lost 1 base, and 7 bases stayed unmatched. Germline V gene lookup returns CDR1 MDHEN and CDR2 SYDVKM. The CDR3 is made up of 17 amino acids.

V and J are TRBV10-3 and TRBJ1-5; weak D call: TRBD1 (5 bases). Germline V gene sequence: CDR1 ENHRY, CDR2 SYGVKD. The V and J ends lost 9 bases and 1 base respectively, with 13 bases between them. The CDR3 totals 14 residues. CDR3 bases: TGTGCCATTCGGGAGGGGATGAGCAATCAGCCCCAGCATTTT. Translation: CAIREGMSNQPQHF.